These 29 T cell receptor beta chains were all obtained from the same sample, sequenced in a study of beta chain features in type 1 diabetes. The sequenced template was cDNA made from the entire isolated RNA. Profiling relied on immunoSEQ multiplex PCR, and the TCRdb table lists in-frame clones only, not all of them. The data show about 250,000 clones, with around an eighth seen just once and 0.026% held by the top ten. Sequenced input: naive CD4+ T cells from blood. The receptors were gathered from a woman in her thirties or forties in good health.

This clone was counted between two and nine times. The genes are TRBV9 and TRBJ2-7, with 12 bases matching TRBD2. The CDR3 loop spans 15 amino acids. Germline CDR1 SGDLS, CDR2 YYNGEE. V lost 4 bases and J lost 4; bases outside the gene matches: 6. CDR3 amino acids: CASSRSGTSGYEQYF. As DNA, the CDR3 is TGTGCCAGCAGCCGATCCGGGACTAGCGGGTACGAGCAGTACTTC.

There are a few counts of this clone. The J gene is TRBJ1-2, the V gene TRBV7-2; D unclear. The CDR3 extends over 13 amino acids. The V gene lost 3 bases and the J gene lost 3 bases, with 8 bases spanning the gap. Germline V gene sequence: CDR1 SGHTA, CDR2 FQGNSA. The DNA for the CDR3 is TGTGCCAGCAGCTTGCTCCGGGACTATGGCTACACCTTC. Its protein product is CASSLLRDYGYTF.

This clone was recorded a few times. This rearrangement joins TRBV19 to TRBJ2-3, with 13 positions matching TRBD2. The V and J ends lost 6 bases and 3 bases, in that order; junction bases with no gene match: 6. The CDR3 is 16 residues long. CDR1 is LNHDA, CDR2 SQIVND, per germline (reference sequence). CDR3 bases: TGTGCCAGTAGCCTCGGGACTAGCGGGGTGACAGATACGCAGTATTTT. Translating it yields CASSLGTSGVTDTQYF.

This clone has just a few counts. CDR3 region: CASSLRSSSYEQYF. The CDR3 DNA is TGTGCCAGCAGTTTACGTTCCAGTTCATACGAGCAGTACTTC. V is TRBV27 and J is TRBJ2-7, with D hard to call. V was clipped by 2 bases and J by 4 bases, with 12 bases between them. The CDR3 loop spans 14 amino acids. CDR1 is MNHEY and CDR2 is SMNVEV in the germline V gene (reference sequence).

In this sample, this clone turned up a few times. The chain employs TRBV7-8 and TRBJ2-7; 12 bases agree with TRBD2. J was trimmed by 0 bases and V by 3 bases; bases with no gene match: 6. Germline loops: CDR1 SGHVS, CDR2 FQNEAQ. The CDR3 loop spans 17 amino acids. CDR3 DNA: TGTGCCAGCAGCTTGACTAGCGGGGGCCGGAGCTCCTACGAGCAGTACTTC. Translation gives CASSLTSGGRSSYEQYF.

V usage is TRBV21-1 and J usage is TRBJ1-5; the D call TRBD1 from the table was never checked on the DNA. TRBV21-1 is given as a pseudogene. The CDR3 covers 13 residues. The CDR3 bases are TGTGCCAGCACAGGGGAACGCAATCAGCCCCAGCATTTT. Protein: CASTGERNQPQHF.

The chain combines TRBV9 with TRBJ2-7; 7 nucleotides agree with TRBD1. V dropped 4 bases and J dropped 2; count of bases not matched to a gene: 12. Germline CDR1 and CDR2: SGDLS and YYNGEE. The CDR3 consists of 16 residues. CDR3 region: CASSPGWGTVTYEQYF. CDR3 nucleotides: TGTGCCAGCAGCCCAGGTTGGGGGACAGTAACCTACGAGCAGTACTTC.

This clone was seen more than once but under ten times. CDR3 DNA: TGTGCCAGCAGCACCTTGACAGGGGGATACAATGAGCAGTTCTTC. This translates into CASSTLTGGYNEQFF. The rearrangement links TRBV5-4 to TRBJ2-1; 9 positions match TRBD1. V lost 4 bases, J lost 4 bases, and 6 bases stayed unmatched. The CDR3 sequence is 15 residues long. In germline, CDR1 is SGHNT, CDR2 YYREEE (reference sequence).

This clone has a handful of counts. The CDR3 bases are TGTGCCAGCAGCCACCCAACTAGCGGGGGTTCAGATACGCAGTATTTT. This encodes CASSHPTSGGSDTQYF. This chain joins TRBV5-4 and TRBJ2-3; 11 bases align to TRBD2. Germline CDR1 reads SGHNT; CDR2 reads YYREEE (reference sequence). Unmatched junction bases numbered 8, after V lost 4 bases and J lost 4 bases. The CDR3 runs 16 residues. The entire variable domain, with the rest obtained from reference TRBV5-4 and TRBJ2-3, is as follows: ETGVTQSPTHLIKTRGQQVTLRCSSQSGHNTVSWYQQALGQGPQFIFQYYREEENGRGNFPPRFSGLQFPNYSSELNVNALELDDSALYLCASSHPTSGGSDTQYFGPGTRLTVL.

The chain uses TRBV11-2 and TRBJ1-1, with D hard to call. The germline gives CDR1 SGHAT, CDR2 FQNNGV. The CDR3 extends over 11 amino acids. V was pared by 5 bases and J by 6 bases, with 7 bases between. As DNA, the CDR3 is TGTGCCAGCAGCGCCCGGTCTGAAGCTTTCTTT. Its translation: CASSARSEAFF.

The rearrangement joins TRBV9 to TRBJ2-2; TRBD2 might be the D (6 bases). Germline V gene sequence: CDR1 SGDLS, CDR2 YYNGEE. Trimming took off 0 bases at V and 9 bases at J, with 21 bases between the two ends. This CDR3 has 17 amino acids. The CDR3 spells CASSVASPGLNPRELFF. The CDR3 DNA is TGTGCCAGCAGCGTAGCCTCCCCGGGACTCAACCCACGGGAGCTGTTTTTT.

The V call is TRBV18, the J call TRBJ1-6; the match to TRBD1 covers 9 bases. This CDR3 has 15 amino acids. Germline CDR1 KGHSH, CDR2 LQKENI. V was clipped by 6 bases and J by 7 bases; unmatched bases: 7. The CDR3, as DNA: TGTGCCAGCTCTCCGGGACAGGGCCCGAATTCACCCCTCCACTTT. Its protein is CASSPGQGPNSPLHF.

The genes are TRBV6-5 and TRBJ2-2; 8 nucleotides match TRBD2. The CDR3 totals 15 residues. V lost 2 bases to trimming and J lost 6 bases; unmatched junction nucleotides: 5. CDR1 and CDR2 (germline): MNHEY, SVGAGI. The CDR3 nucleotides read TGTGCCAGCAGTTACGGGGCGGGGGGCCCCGGGGAGCTGTTTTTT. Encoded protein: CASSYGAGGPGELFF.

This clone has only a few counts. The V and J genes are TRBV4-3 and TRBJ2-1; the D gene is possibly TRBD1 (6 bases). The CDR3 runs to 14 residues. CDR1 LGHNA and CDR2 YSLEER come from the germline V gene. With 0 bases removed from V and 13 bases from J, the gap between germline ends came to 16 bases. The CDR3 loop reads CASSQELLGAVQFF. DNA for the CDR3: TGCGCCAGCAGCCAAGAGCTTCTGGGGGCGGTCCAGTTCTTC.

The CDR3 sequence: CASRTGLQETQYF. Written as DNA, the CDR3 is TGTGCCAGTAGGACAGGGCTCCAAGAGACCCAGTACTTC. The chain has TRBV19 and TRBJ2-5; TRBD1 matches at 7 bases. The J segment lost 1 base and the V segment lost 6 bases, leaving 2 bases of the junction unmatched. Germline V gene sequence: CDR1 LNHDA, CDR2 SQIVND (reference sequence). The CDR3 extends over 13 amino acids.

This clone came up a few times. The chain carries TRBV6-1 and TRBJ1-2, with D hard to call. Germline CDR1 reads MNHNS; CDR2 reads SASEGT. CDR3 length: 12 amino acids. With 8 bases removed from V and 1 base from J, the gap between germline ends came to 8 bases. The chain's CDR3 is CASYGLNYGYTF. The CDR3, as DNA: TGTGCCAGCTACGGACTTAACTATGGCTACACCTTC.

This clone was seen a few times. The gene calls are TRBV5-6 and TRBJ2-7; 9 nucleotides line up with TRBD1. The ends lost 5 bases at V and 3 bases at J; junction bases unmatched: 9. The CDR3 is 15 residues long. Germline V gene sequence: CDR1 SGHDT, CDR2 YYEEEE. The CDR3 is CASSSDRGESYEQYF. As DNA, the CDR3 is TGTGCCAGCAGTTCGGACAGGGGCGAAAGCTACGAGCAGTACTTC.

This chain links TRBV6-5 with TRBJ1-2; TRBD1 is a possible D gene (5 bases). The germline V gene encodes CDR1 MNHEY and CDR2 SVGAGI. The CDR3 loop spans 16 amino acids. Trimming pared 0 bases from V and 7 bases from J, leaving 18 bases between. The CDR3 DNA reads TGTGCCAGCAGTTACTCGGGAAGACAGAATCCCGGTGGCTACACCTTC. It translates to CASSYSGRQNPGGYTF.

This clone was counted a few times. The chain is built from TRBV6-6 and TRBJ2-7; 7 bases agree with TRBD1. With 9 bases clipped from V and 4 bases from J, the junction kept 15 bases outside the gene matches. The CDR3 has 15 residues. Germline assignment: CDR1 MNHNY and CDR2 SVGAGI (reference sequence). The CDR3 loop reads CASSPSRDSAYEQYF. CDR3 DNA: TGTGCCAGTTCCCCATCTCGGGACAGTGCTTACGAGCAGTACTTC.

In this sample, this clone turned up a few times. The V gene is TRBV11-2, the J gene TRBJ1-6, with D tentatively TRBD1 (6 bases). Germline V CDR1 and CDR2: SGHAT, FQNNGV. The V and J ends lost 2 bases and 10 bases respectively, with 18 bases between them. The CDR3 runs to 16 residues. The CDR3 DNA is TGTGCCAGCAGCTTACGGGGCAGGGGTTCTCTGTCACCCCTCCACTTT. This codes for CASSLRGRGSLSPLHF.

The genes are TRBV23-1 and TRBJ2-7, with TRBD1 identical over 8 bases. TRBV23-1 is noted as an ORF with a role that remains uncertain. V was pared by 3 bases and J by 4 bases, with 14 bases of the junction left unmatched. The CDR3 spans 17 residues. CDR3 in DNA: TGCGCCAGCAGTCATTCACAAAACCGGGACAGGAGTTACGAGCAGTACTTC. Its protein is CASSHSQNRDRSYEQYF.

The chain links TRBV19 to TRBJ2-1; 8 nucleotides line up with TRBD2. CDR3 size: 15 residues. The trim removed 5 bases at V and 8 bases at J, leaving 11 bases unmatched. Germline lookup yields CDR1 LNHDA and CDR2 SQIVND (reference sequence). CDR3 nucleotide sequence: TGTGCCAGTAGTCCTAGCCGGGGGGGCCAGTATGAGCAGTTCTTC. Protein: CASSPSRGGQYEQFF.

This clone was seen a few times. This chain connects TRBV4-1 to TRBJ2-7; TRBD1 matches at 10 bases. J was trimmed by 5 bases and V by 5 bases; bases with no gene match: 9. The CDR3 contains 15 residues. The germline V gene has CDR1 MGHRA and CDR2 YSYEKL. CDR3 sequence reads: CASSGRDRGYDEQYF. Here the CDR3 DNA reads TGCGCCAGCAGCGGACGGGACAGGGGTTACGACGAGCAGTACTTC.

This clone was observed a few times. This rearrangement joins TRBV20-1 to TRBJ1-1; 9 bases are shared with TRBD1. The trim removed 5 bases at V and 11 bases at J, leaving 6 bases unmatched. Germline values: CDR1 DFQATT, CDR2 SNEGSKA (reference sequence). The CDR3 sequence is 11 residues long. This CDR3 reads CSAGRTGAAFF. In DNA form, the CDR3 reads TGCAGTGCTGGCCGGACAGGGGCCGCTTTCTTT.

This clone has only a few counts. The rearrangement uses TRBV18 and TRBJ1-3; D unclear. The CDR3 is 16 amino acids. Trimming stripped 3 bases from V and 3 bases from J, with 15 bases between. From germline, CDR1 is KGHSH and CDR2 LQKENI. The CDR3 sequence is CASSPTVGDLGNTIYF. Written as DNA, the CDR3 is TGTGCCAGCTCACCCACGGTGGGAGACCTTGGAAACACCATATATTTT. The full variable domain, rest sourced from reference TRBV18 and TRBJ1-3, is NAGVMQNPRHLVRRRGQEARLRCSPMKGHSHVYWYRQLPEEGLKFMVYLQKENIIDESGMPKERFSAEFPKEGPSILRIQQVVRGDSAAYFCASSPTVGDLGNTIYFGEGSWLTVV.

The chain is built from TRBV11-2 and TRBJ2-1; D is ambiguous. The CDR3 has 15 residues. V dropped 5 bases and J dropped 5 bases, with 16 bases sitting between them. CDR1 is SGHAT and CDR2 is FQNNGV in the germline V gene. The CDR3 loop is CASSPLRVPHNEQFF. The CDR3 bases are TGTGCCAGCAGCCCCCTACGGGTCCCCCACAATGAGCAGTTCTTC.

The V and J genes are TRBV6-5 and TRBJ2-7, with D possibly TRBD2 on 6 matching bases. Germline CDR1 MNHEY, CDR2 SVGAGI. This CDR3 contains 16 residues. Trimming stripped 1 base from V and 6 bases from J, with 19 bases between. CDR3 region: CASSYFAGSRPSEQYF. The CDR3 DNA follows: TGTGCCAGCAGTTACTTCGCCGGGAGCCGACCGAGCGAGCAGTACTTC.

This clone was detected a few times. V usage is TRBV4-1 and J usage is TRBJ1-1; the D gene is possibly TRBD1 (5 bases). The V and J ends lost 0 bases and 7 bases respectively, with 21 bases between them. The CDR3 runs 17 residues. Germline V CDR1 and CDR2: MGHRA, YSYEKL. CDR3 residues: CASSQEHKQTGSYEAFF. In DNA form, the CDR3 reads TGCGCCAGCAGCCAAGAGCATAAACAAACAGGCTCCTATGAAGCTTTCTTT.

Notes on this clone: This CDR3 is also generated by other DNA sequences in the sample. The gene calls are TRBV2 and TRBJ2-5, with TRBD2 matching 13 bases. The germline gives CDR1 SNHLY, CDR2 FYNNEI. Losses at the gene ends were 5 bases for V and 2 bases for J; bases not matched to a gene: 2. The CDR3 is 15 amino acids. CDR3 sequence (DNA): TGTGCCAGCAGTAGACTAGCGGGGGGACAAGAGACCCAGTACTTC. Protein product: CASSRLAGGQETQYF.